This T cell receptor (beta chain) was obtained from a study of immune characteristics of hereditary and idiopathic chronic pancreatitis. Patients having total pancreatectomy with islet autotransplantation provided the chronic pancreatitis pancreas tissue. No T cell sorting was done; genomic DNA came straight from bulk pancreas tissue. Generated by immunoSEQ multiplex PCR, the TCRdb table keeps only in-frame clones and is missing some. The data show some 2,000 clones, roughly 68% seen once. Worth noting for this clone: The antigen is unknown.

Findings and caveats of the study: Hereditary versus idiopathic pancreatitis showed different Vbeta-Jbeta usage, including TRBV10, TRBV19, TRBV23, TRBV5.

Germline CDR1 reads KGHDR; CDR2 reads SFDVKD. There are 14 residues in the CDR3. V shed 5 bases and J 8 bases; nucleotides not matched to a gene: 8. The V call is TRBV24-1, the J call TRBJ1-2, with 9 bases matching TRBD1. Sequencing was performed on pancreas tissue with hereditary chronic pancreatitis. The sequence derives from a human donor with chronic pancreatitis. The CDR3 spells CATSGRDRVSGYTF. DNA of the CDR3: TGTGCCACCAGTGGCCGGGACAGGGTATCCGGCTACACCTTC.